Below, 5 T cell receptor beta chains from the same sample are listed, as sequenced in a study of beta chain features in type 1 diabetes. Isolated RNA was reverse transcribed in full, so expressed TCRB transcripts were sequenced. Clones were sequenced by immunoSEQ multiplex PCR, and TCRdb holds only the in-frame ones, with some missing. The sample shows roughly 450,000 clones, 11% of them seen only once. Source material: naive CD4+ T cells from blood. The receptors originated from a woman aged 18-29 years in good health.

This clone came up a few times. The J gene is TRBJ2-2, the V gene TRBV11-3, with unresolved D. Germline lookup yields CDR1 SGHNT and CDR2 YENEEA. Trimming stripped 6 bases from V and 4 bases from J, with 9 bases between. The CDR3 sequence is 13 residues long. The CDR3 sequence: CASRSFGTGELFF. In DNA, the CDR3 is TGTGCCAGCAGGTCCTTCGGCACCGGGGAGCTGTTTTTT.

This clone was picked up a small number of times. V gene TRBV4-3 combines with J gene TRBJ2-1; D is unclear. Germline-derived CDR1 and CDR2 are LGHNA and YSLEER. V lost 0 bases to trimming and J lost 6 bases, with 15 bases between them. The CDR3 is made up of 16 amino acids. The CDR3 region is CASSQDGRYDSNEQFF. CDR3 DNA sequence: TGCGCCAGCAGCCAAGACGGCAGGTATGACTCCAATGAGCAGTTCTTC.

In DNA form, the CDR3 reads TGTGCCAGCAGGATAACAGCGGGAGGGTCTTACGAGCAGTACTTC. Amino acids: CASRITAGGSYEQYF. This chain links TRBV27 with TRBJ2-7, with 10 positions matching TRBD2. V shed 6 bases and J 4 bases; nucleotides not matched to a gene: 9. This CDR3 spans 15 amino acids. Germline V gene lookup returns CDR1 MNHEY and CDR2 SMNVEV (reference sequence).

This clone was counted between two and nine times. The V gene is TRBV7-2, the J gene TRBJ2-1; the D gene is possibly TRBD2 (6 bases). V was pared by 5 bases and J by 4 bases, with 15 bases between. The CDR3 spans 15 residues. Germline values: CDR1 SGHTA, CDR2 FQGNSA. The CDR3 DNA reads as TGTGCCAGCAGCAACGGACTACCAACTTACAATGAGCAGTTCTTC. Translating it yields CASSNGLPTYNEQFF. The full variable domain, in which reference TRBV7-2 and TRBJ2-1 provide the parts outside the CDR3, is GAGVSQSPSNKVTEKGKDVELRCDPISGHTALYWYRQSLGQGLEFLIYFQGNSAPDKSGLPSDRFSAERTGGSVSTLTIQRTQQEDSAVYLCASSNGLPTYNEQFFGPGTRLTVL.

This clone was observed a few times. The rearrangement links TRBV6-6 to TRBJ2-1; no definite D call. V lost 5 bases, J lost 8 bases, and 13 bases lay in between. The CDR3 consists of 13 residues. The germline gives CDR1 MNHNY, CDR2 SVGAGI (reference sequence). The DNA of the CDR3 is TGTGCCAGCAGTCGAACCCGGGTCGATGAGCAGTTCTTC. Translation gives CASSRTRVDEQFF.